This T cell receptor (beta chain) came from a study of blood T cell repertoires in COVID-19. Study in general: Some COVID-19 samples were acute and others convalescent; all came from the United States, Italy and Spain. T cells, B-cell-depleted T cells, or PBMCs provided the cDNA or gDNA that served as material.

Germline CDR1 reads SGHDT; CDR2 reads YYEEEE. V was shortened by 0 bases and J by 0 bases, with 7 bases between the two germline ends. This CDR3 has 15 amino acids. Study processing details: The authors estimated nucleated cell counts from reference gene primer amplification. Sequenced by immunoSEQ multiplex PCR; TCRdb stores in-frame clones only, minus some. The V and J calls and the clone size are those of that table, but D and trimming were determined from the DNA. There are 250,000 to 350,000 clones in the sample; approximately 91% occur only once, and under 15% lies in the top ten. The chain couples TRBV5-6 to TRBJ1-5, with no clear D. The sample comprised peripheral blood. The TCR was taken from a woman aged 60-75 years with acute or convalescent COVID-19. CDR3 region: CASSLGGNSNQPQHF. CDR3 DNA sequence: TGTGCCAGCAGCTTGGGCGGAAATAGCAATCAGCCCCAGCATTTT.